The present T cell receptor beta chain was sequenced within a study of cytomegalovirus exposure and HLA in healthy donors. This clone was counted once. Antigen unknown. Study-wide results and limits: The study designated 150 to 200 TCR beta chains cytomegalovirus-associated.

The donors were members of the validation cohort, which comprised 120 subjects and was separate from the first cohort of 670 or so subjects. The CDR3 is 16 residues long. After removal of 5 bases from V and 0 bases from J, the junction contained 2 bases not matched to a gene. In germline, CDR1 is PRHDT, CDR2 FYEKMQ (reference sequence). The table came from immunoSEQ multiplex PCR; TCRdb's copy has only in-frame clones and leaves some out. The sample has 300,000 to 400,000 clones; nearly 90% are singletons. Material for sequencing was PBMCs. The receptor was derived from a man younger than 40 in good health and CMV-seronegative. The V gene is TRBV13, the J gene TRBJ2-4; 12 positions agree with TRBD2. Here the CDR3 DNA reads TGTGCCAGCAGCCCGACTAGCGGGAGAGCCAAAAACATTCAGTACTTC. Protein product: CASSPTSGRAKNIQYF.